Below, 18 T cell receptor beta chains from the same sample are listed, as sequenced in a study of cytomegalovirus exposure and HLA in healthy donors. Sequenced by immunoSEQ multiplex PCR; TCRdb stores in-frame clones only, minus some. Of about 130,000 clones listed, roughly 87% are singletons. The sequenced sample consisted of PBMCs. The receptors shown here come from a woman aged 18-29 years in good health and CMV-seropositive.

There are a few counts of this clone. The chain combines TRBV28 with TRBJ1-5; 10 positions match TRBD1. Germline V gives CDR1 MDHEN, CDR2 SYDVKM. The CDR3 extends over 16 amino acids. With V trimmed by 6 bases and J by 5 bases, 10 bases remained unmatched. CDR3 bases: TGTGCCAGCAGAGCTGGTGGGACAGGGGCGGATCAGCCCCAGCATTTT. Protein sequence: CASRAGGTGADQPQHF.

The genes are TRBV6-6 and TRBJ1-4; TRBD1 might be the D (5 bases). The CDR3 consists of 16 residues. The ends were cut back, 5 bases at V and 6 bases at J, with 19 bases in the middle. Germline CDR1 reads MNHNY; CDR2 reads SVGAGI (reference sequence). The CDR3 bases are TGTGCCAGCAGTCGAAGATATCAGGGTGGAGATGAAAAACTGTTTTTT. Encoded protein: CASSRRYQGGDEKLFF.

This chain joins TRBV5-1 and TRBJ1-4; perhaps TRBD1 as D (5 bases). V lost 3 bases and J lost 7, with 16 bases in between. CDR1 is SGHRS, CDR2 YFSETQ, per germline. The CDR3 consists of 15 residues. CDR3 sequence: CASSSQGARGEKLFF. The CDR3 region has the DNA TGCGCCAGCAGCTCCCAAGGGGCGCGGGGTGAAAAACTGTTTTTT.

The rearrangement joins TRBV5-6 to TRBJ1-1; D possibly corresponds to TRBD1 (5 bases). The V and J ends lost 3 bases and 4 bases respectively, with 13 bases between them. The CDR3 is 14 residues long. From germline, CDR1 is SGHDT and CDR2 YYEEEE. The CDR3 nucleotides are TGTGCCAGCAGCTGGGACTTTGAGAGCACTGAAGCTTTCTTT. Encoded protein: CASSWDFESTEAFF.

A few counts support this clone. The genes are TRBV7-9 and TRBJ1-1; TRBD1 aligns across 8 bases. Germline V CDR1 and CDR2: SEHNR, FQNEAQ (reference sequence). The CDR3 runs to 14 residues. Trimming removed 5 bases from V and 10 bases from J; junction bases left unmatched: 12. The CDR3 DNA follows: TGTGCCAGCAGCCTGCGACAGGGGCGGAGGGGAGCTTTCTTT. Residues: CASSLRQGRRGAFF.

The chain recombines TRBV4-2 with TRBJ1-3; 8 bases are shared with TRBD1. The ends lost 3 bases at V and 5 bases at J; junction bases unmatched: 6. CDR3 length equals 15 residues. The germline gives CDR1 LGHNA, CDR2 YNFKEQ. Here the CDR3 DNA reads TGTGCCAGCAGCCACCCGGACAGGGAGAGAAACACCATATATTTT. It encodes CASSHPDRERNTIYF.

V is TRBV6-5 and J is TRBJ1-2; no reliable D call. The CDR3 sequence is 14 residues long. Looked up from germline, CDR1 is MNHEY and CDR2 is SVGAGI. The ends were cut back, 7 bases at V and 4 bases at J, with 16 bases in the middle. The CDR3 DNA reads TGTGCCAGCACTTCCGGCCGGAGTGTCTATGGCTACACCTTC. Amino acid sequence: CASTSGRSVYGYTF.

This chain uses TRBV7-9 with TRBJ2-1; TRBD1 might be the D (6 bases). CDR3 length: 17 residues. V shed 3 bases and J shed 6 bases, with 21 bases lying between them. CDR1 and CDR2 (germline): SEHNR, FQNEAQ (reference sequence). CDR3 protein: CASSFPRQVRLGNEQFF. CDR3 coding DNA: TGTGCCAGCAGCTTCCCCAGACAGGTTCGTCTTGGCAATGAGCAGTTCTTC.

The gene calls are TRBV9 and TRBJ2-1, with 13 bases that match TRBD2. Germline assignment: CDR1 SGDLS and CDR2 YYNGEE. The CDR3 runs 16 residues. The J segment lost 7 bases and the V segment lost 3 bases, leaving 7 bases of the junction unmatched. CDR3: CASSAELAGGRNEQFF. CDR3 nucleotides: TGTGCCAGCAGCGCCGAACTAGCGGGGGGGCGTAATGAGCAGTTCTTC.

This chain links TRBV19 with TRBJ2-5; the match to TRBD2 covers 16 bases. The ends lost 4 bases at V and 5 bases at J; junction bases unmatched: 7. Per germline, CDR1 LNHDA and CDR2 SQIVND (reference sequence). There are 17 residues in the CDR3. CDR3 residues: CASSTGTSGGGLETQYF. The CDR3 DNA reads TGTGCCAGTAGTACCGGGACTAGCGGGGGGGGTCTGGAGACCCAGTACTTC. The full variable domain, completed using reference TRBV19 and TRBJ2-5, is DGGITQSPKYLFRKEGQNVTLSCEQNLNHDAMYWYRQDPGQGLRLIYYSQIVNDFQKGDIAEGYSVSREKKESFPLTVTSAQKNPTAFYLCASSTGTSGGGLETQYFGPGTRLLVL.

The chain couples TRBV14 to TRBJ2-7, with D tentatively TRBD2 (7 bases). The germline CDR1 and CDR2 sequences are SGHDN and FVKESK. The CDR3 extends over 18 amino acids. Trimming removed 1 base from V and 1 base from J, with 20 bases in between. CDR3 DNA: TGTGCCAGCAGCCAAGGTAGGGGGAGGGGACCGCCATCCTACGAGCAGTACTTC. It specifies CASSQGRGRGPPSYEQYF.

The rearrangement links TRBV7-8 to TRBJ2-1, with 10 nucleotides matching TRBD2. CDR3 size: 18 residues. With V trimmed by 10 bases and J by 3 bases, 18 bases remained unmatched. From germline, CDR1 is SGHVS and CDR2 FQNEAQ. In nucleotides, the CDR3 is TGTGCCACCCGGACTACTAGCGGGGTTGCTTCGAGCTACAATGAGCAGTTCTTC. This encodes CATRTTSGVASSYNEQFF.

The rearrangement joins TRBV19 to TRBJ2-3, with 13 bases matching TRBD2. Unmatched junction bases numbered 7, after V lost 4 bases and J lost 6 bases. The CDR3 has 16 residues. In germline, CDR1 is LNHDA, CDR2 SQIVND (reference sequence). The DNA of the CDR3 is TGTGCCAGTAGTAGGGGACTAGCGGGGATCTGGGATACGCAGTATTTT. Its translation: CASSRGLAGIWDTQYF.

CDR3 in amino acids: CASSQDRGTGEKLFF. In DNA, the CDR3 is TGTGCCAGCAGCCAAGATCGAGGGACAGGTGAAAAACTGTTTTTT. The J gene is TRBJ1-4, the V gene TRBV4-2, with 8 bases identical to TRBD1. Trimming removed 0 bases from V and 7 bases from J; junction bases left unmatched: 4. The CDR3 totals 15 residues. Germline CDR1 is LGHNA and CDR2 is YNFKEQ.

The V gene is TRBV2, the J gene TRBJ1-5; weak D call: TRBD1 (5 bases). There are 15 residues in the CDR3. V shed 4 bases and J shed 3 bases, with 13 bases lying between them. From germline, CDR1 is SNHLY and CDR2 FYNNEI. CDR3 residues: CASSVRPRVNQPQHF. The CDR3 DNA sequence: TGTGCCAGCAGTGTTCGTCCCAGGGTCAATCAGCCCCAGCATTTT.

The chain joins TRBV20-1 to TRBJ1-1; no firm D call. The CDR3 has 10 residues. Germline CDR1 DFQATT, CDR2 SNEGSKA (reference sequence). With 7 bases removed from V and 1 base from J, the gap between germline ends came to 4 bases. The CDR3 DNA is TGCAGTGAAGCGAACACTGAAGCTTTCTTT. Translated, it gives CSEANTEAFF.

The chain is built from TRBV6-4 and TRBJ2-2; weak D call: TRBD2 (6 bases). V was clipped by 5 bases and J by 5 bases, with 24 bases between them. Per the germline V gene, CDR1 is MRHNA and CDR2 is SNTAGT. This CDR3 has 18 residues. This CDR3 reads CASSPEGSLHGVTGELFF. CDR3 nucleotide sequence: TGTGCCAGCAGTCCGGAGGGCAGCTTACACGGGGTGACCGGGGAGCTGTTTTTT.

This chain joins TRBV4-3 and TRBJ1-6, with a possible D match to TRBD1 (5 bases). This CDR3 has 15 residues. Germline V gene sequence: CDR1 LGHNA, CDR2 YSLEER. V was pared by 3 bases and J by 8 bases, with 14 bases between. CDR3 sequence reads: CASSQRGRGDSPLHF. The DNA of the CDR3 is TGCGCCAGCAGCCAGCGCGGAAGGGGCGATTCACCCCTCCACTTT.